This T cell receptor beta chain was captured in a study of T cell responses to AZD1222 COVID-19 vaccine. On the study more broadly: Pooling covered second doses at about 4 or about 12 weeks. Findings and caveats of the study: At baseline, seropositivity was found in only a handful of AZD1222 recipients. The span of vaccine-associated CD4 TCRs extended across spike, with dominance at 160-218 and 743-854. Females made up more of the donors, who were largely white British, and clonal diversity may have come out too low.

TCRdb's table, derived via immunoSEQ multiplex PCR, lists solely in-frame clones and lacks some. This repertoire shows around 67,000 clones, 84% found once; its top ten account for roughly 7.3%. Germline CDR1 and CDR2: LGHDT and YNNKEL (reference sequence). The CDR3 extends over 16 amino acids. Germline trimming cut 1 base from V and 1 base from J; bases unmatched to any gene: 4. In this sample, this clone turned up a few times. Its target is unknown. The origin of this receptor is an adult in good health. Sequencing was performed on peripheral blood, taken on day 0 of AZD1222 vaccination. The V gene is TRBV3-1 (or the pseudogene TRBV3-2), the J gene TRBJ2-1; 7 bases map to TRBD2. The CDR3 DNA reads as TGTGCCAGCAGCCAAGGAGGCGGGGGATCCTACAATGAGCAGTTCTTC. It yields the protein CASSQGGGGSYNEQFF.